A selection of T cell receptor beta chains follows, all from one sample in a study of T cells in Graves' hyperthyroidism and ophthalmopathy. Using its own MiXCR run on the multiplex PCR reads, TCRdb lists one record per CDR3 protein. This sample yields about 640,000 distinct CDR3 sequences, of which 20% to 25% are seen a single time; under 35% belongs to the top ten. Sequencing used blood. These receptors were obtained from a man aged 30-40 years with Graves' ophthalmopathy. The CDR3 runs from the conserved cysteine through the conserved F or W. The D gene is left open where the match is weak. Size is stated for part of the rows, as once, few or many counts, or as a class when the clone is expanded.

j_call clone_size v_call d_call cdr3_nt cdr3_aa
TRBJ1-5 few TRBV15 TRBD1 TGTGCCACCAGCGGGGACAGGGGAATCGCTCAGCCCCAGCATTTT CATSGDRGIAQPQHF
TRBJ1-1 many TRBV30 NA TGTGCCTGGAGTCCTGTGGGGGTTGAAGCTTTCTTT CAWSPVGVEAFF
TRBJ2-5 few TRBV20-1 TRBD1 TGCAGTCTCCCCAAAGACAGGGGGCCGGGAGAGACCCAGTACTTC CSLPKDRGPGETQYF
TRBJ2-7 many TRBV5-8 TRBD1 TGTGCCAGCAGCTTGGGACAGGGGGCAAAGGAGCAGTACTTC CASSLGQGAKEQYF
TRBJ1-3 NA TRBV6-1 NA TGTGCCAGCAGCCCGGGGGGAGGAAACACCATATATTTT CASSPGGGNTIYF
TRBJ1-6 NA TRBV19 TRBD1 TGTGCCAGTAGTCCTCGGACAGGGGGCTCACCCCTCCACTTT CASSPRTGGSPLHF
TRBJ2-2 NA TRBV10-3 NA TGTGCCATCAGTGACGAGGCAGGGGCGGTGTTGACCGGGGAGCTGTTTTTT CAISDEAGAVLTGELFF
TRBJ2-4 NA TRBV6-2/TRBV6-3 TRBD2 TGTGCCAGCAGTTACTCGCGCGGGAGGTCGGCCAAAAACATTCAGTACTTC CASSYSRGRSAKNIQYF
TRBJ2-1 NA TRBV29-1 TRBD2 TGCAGCGTTGAGGGGAGGGATGAGCAGTTCTTC CSVEGRDEQFF
TRBJ2-7 few TRBV7-2 NA TGTGCCAGCAGCTTTCAGCCTTCCTACGAGCAGTACTTC CASSFQPSYEQYF
TRBJ1-5 NA TRBV6-2/TRBV6-3 NA TGTGCCAGCAGTTACTCGACTACAGCGATACGGCAGCCCCAGCATTTT CASSYSTTAIRQPQHF
TRBJ2-2 NA TRBV14 NA TGTGCCAGCAGCCAAGTCCGGAAAACCGGGGAGCTGTTTTTT CASSQVRKTGELFF
TRBJ1-3 NA TRBV4-1 NA TGCGCCAGCAGAGGGACGGACTCTGGAAACACCATATATTTT CASRGTDSGNTIYF
TRBJ1-3 few TRBV6-1 NA TGTGCCAGCAGTGAAGCGGACTCTGGAAACACCATATATTTT CASSEADSGNTIYF
TRBJ2-2 few TRBV7-2 NA TGTGCCAGCAGGGGAGGGGGGGTGAACACCGGGGAGCTGTTTTTT CASRGGGVNTGELFF
TRBJ2-7 NA TRBV20-1 TRBD1 TGCAGTGCTAGTGGACAGGCGTCCTACGAGCAGTACTTC CSASGQASYEQYF
TRBJ2-1 NA TRBV11-2 NA TGTGCCAGCAGCTTTTCAGGGGCGGTGCTTGAGCAGTTCTTC CASSFSGAVLEQFF
TRBJ2-7 many TRBV28 TRBD2 TGTGCCAGCAGTCCGGGGACTAGCGGGAGGTTCACCTACGAGCAGTACTTC CASSPGTSGRFTYEQYF
TRBJ1-1 NA TRBV20-1 NA TGCAGTGCTAGAGGCCAAGTCGGGGCGGGGAGCCGTCTTGAAGCTTTCTTT CSARGQVGAGSRLEAFF
TRBJ2-2 few TRBV20-1 NA TGCAGTGCTAGAGAGACAGGTCGAAACACCGGGGAGCTGTTTTTT CSARETGRNTGELFF
TRBJ1-1 many TRBV6-5 NA TGTGCCAGCAGTTACTCCCAAGGGCAGGGGAGGACTGAAGCTTTCTTT CASSYSQGQGRTEAFF
TRBJ1-4 few TRBV6-1 NA TGTGCCAGCAGTGCGGGGGGGCAGAATGAAAAACTGTTTTTT CASSAGGQNEKLFF
TRBJ2-7 many TRBV20-1 NA TGCAGTCCGATGCGAGGGTCGAACGAGCAGTACTTC CSPMRGSNEQYF
TRBJ1-1 many TRBV28 NA TGTGCCAGCAGTAGTTTAATTCCCCCTCCCGCGAGGGACACTGAAGCTTTCTTT CASSSLIPPPARDTEAFF
TRBJ2-1 few TRBV12-5 TRBD2 TGTGCTAGTGGTTTGGAGCCTATAGCGGGAGGGCCCTATGAGCAGTTCTTC CASGLEPIAGGPYEQFF
TRBJ1-6 many TRBV10-3 TRBD1 TGTGCCATCAGGGCGGACAGGGGCGATTCACCCCTCCACTTT CAIRADRGDSPLHF
TRBJ1-4 few TRBV9 TRBD1 TGTGCCAGCAGCACAGGGGGGACAGGGCCTGAAAAACTGTTTTTT CASSTGGTGPEKLFF
TRBJ1-1 once TRBV28 TRBD1 TGTGCCAGCAGTTTTAGGACAGGGGGCGGGATCTTT CASSFRTGGGIF
TRBJ2-1 few TRBV5-1 NA TGCGCCAGCAGCTTGGCCGAGGGGAATGAGCAGTTCTTC CASSLAEGNEQFF
TRBJ2-1 many TRBV11-2 NA TGTGCCAGCAGCTTCGGGGTAAAAGGAGGAAACTACAATGAGCAGTTCTTC CASSFGVKGGNYNEQFF
TRBJ1-1 few TRBV6-4 NA TGTGCCAGCAGTGCCTCGGGCCTTTCTGCTGAAGCTTTCTTT CASSASGLSAEAFF
TRBJ2-7 NA TRBV14 NA TGTGCCAGCAGCCCTCGTTCGACCGAATACGAGCAGTACTTC CASSPRSTEYEQYF
TRBJ1-1 few TRBV9 NA TGTGCCAGCAGCGTAGGGGAGAGGACTGAAGCTTTCTTT CASSVGERTEAFF
TRBJ2-1 few TRBV28 TRBD1 TGTGCCAGCAGTTACCGGGACAGGGGGAACAATGAGCAGTTCTTC CASSYRDRGNNEQFF
TRBJ2-5 few TRBV12-3/TRBV12-4 TRBD2 TGTGCCAGCACCCTGGGTGGGACTAGCTTCGCCGGGACCCAGTACTTC CASTLGGTSFAGTQYF
TRBJ1-1 many TRBV5-1 TRBD1 TGCGCCAGCAGCTTGACCCGTCGACAGGGACACACTGAAGCTTTCTTT CASSLTRRQGHTEAFF
TRBJ2-3 NA TRBV7-9 TRBD2 TGTGCCAGCAGCGGGGGGGGTAACGCAGATACGCAGTATTTT CASSGGGNADTQYF
TRBJ2-7 few TRBV9 TRBD1 TGTGCCAGCAGCGTAGGTTCCGGACAGGGTTACGAGCAGTACTTC CASSVGSGQGYEQYF
TRBJ2-2 few TRBV20-1 NA TGCAGTGCTAGAGATCTCGGCGGGACGAACACCGGGGAGCTGTTTTTT CSARDLGGTNTGELFF
TRBJ1-4 few TRBV6-1 NA TGTGCCAGCACCCTGAAGGTGGCAGCCTCTAATGAAAAACTGTTTTTT CASTLKVAASNEKLFF
TRBJ2-3 NA TRBV6-1 TRBD2 TGTGCCAGCAGTGGCCTGGCGGGAGTCATCGCAGATACGCAGTATTTT CASSGLAGVIADTQYF
TRBJ1-2 few TRBV29-1 NA TGCAGCGTTGAATCACTTAACTATGGCTACACCTTC CSVESLNYGYTF
TRBJ1-1 many TRBV10-3 TRBD1 TGTGCCACCGGACAGGCGAACACTGAAGCTTTCTTT CATGQANTEAFF
TRBJ2-7 NA TRBV7-3 TRBD2 TGTGCCAGCAGCCGTTCTAGCGGCTCCCCGGGGGAGCAGTACTTC CASSRSSGSPGEQYF
TRBJ2-1 NA TRBV6-1 NA TGTGCCAGCAGTTATGGGGGAGTGGGGGGAGGTAATGAGCAGTTCTTC CASSYGGVGGGNEQFF
TRBJ2-5 few TRBV12-3/TRBV12-4 NA TGTGCCAGCAGTTTAGGTAGGGCACACACGGAGACCCAGTACTTC CASSLGRAHTETQYF
TRBJ2-1 NA TRBV7-9 NA TGTGCCAGCAGCTTAGGGGGATTCAGGGCTTACAATGAGCAGTTCTTC CASSLGGFRAYNEQFF
TRBJ2-5 many TRBV3-1 NA TGTGCCAGCAGCCGTGAGGAAGAACAAGAGACCCAGTACTTC CASSREEEQETQYF
TRBJ1-5 many TRBV6-1 TRBD1 TGTGCCAGCAGCGAGACAGGGGGGGCCCAGCCCCAGCATTTT CASSETGGAQPQHF
TRBJ2-7 NA TRBV10-3 NA TGTGCCAGCAAAGGGGGGGACTACGAGCAGTACTTC CASKGGDYEQYF
TRBJ2-7 few TRBV9 TRBD2 TGTGCCAGCAGCGGGGGACTAGCGGTCTACGAGCAGTACTTC CASSGGLAVYEQYF